This TCR beta chain was retrieved from a study of T cell responses to AZD1222 COVID-19 vaccine. Clones were read by immunoSEQ multiplex PCR, and TCRdb kept only the in-frame ones, dropping some. Here the sample spans about 55,000 clones, around 92% being singletons. A word on this clone: Antigen unknown.

Notes on the study in general: Following two doses of AZD1222, Spike-specific TCR breadth and depth rose. Scientists sampled the repertoires only once the peak T cell response had passed. There were vaccine-associated CD4 TCRs across spike, dominant at 160-218 and 743-854. The sample set comprised mostly white British donors with more females, and clonal diversity was possibly underestimated.

The CDR3 covers 14 residues. V lost 3 bases to trimming and J lost 4 bases, with 12 bases between them. Germline V gene sequence: CDR1 KGHSH, CDR2 LQKENI. The chain combines TRBV18 with TRBJ1-2; TRBD1 is a possible D gene (5 bases). The sample in question was peripheral blood, obtained on day 0 of AZD1222 vaccination. This TCR was recovered from an adult in good health. This CDR3 is CASSPPGWTYGYTF. As DNA, the CDR3 is TGTGCCAGCTCACCTCCAGGGTGGACCTATGGCTACACCTTC.